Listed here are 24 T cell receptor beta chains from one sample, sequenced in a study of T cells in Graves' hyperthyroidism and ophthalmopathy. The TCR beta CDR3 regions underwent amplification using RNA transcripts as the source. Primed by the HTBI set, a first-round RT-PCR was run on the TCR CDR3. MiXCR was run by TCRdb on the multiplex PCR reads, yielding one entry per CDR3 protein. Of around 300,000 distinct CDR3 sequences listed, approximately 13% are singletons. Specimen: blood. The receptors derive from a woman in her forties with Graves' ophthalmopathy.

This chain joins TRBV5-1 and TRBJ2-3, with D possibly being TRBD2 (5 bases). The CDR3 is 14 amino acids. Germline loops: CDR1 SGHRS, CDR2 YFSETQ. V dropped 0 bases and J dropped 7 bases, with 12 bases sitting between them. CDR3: CASSLETEANTQYF. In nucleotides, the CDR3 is TGCGCCAGCAGCTTGGAGACGGAGGCAAATACGCAGTATTTT.

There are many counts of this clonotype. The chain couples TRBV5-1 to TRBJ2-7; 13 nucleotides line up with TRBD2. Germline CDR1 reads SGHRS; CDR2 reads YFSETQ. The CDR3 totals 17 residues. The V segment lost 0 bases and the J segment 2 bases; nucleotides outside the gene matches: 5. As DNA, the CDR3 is TGCGCCAGCAGCTTGGTCTCCGGGACTAGCGGGGCCTACGAGCAGTACTTC. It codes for CASSLVSGTSGAYEQYF. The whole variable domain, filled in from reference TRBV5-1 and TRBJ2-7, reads KAGVTQTPRYLIKTRGQQVTLSCSPISGHRSVSWYQQTPGQGLQFLFEYFSETQRNKGNFPGRFSGRQFSNSRSEMNVSTLELGDSALYLCASSLVSGTSGAYEQYFGPGTRLTVT.

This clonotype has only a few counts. Here the CDR3 DNA reads TGTGCCAGTAGTATTGGTTTAGGGGGCACTAATGAAAAACTGTTTTTT. Amino acid sequence: CASSIGLGGTNEKLFF. The chain combines TRBV19 with TRBJ1-4, with 7 bases aligning to TRBD1. Germline V gene lookup returns CDR1 LNHDA and CDR2 SQIVND (reference sequence). With V trimmed by 3 bases and J by 2 bases, 6 bases remained unmatched. The CDR3 sequence is 16 residues long.

This CDR3 reads CAISERGTGGYEQYF. CDR3 nucleotides: TGTGCCATCAGTGAGAGAGGGACAGGGGGCTACGAGCAGTACTTC. The chain joins TRBV10-3 to TRBJ2-7; 11 nucleotides align to TRBD1. The CDR3 covers 15 residues. V gave up 2 bases and J gave up 3 bases; unmatched junction bases: 3. CDR1 and CDR2 (germline): ENHRY, SYGVKD.

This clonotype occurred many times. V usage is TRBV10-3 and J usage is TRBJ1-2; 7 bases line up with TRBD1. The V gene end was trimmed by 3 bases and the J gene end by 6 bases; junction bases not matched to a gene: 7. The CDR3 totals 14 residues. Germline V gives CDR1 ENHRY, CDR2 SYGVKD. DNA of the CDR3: TGTGCCATCAGTGACCTACAGGGGTTTGATGGCTACACCTTC. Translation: CAISDLQGFDGYTF.

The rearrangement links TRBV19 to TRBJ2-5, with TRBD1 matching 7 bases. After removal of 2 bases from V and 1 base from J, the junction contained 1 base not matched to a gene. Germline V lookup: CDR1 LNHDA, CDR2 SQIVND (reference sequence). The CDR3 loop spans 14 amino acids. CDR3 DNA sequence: TGTGCCAGTAGTATAAGGGACAGCCAAGAGACCCAGTACTTC. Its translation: CASSIRDSQETQYF.

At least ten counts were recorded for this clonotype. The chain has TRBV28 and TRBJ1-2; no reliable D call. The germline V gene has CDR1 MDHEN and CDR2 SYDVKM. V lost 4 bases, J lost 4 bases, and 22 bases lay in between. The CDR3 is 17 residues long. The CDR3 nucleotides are TGTGCCAGCAGTTCGAGAGTTGGCAGAGCAAATGGCTATGGCTACACCTTC. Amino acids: CASSSRVGRANGYGYTF.

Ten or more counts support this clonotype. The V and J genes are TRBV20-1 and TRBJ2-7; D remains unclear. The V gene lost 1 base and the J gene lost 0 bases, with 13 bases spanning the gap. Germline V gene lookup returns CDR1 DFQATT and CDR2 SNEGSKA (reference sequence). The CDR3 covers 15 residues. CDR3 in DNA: TGCAGTGCTAGAGCACCAAAAATCAGCTCCTACGAGCAGTACTTC. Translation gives CSARAPKISSYEQYF.

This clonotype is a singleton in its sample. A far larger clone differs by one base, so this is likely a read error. CDR3 DNA sequence: TGTGCCAGCACTTACGGAACCGGGGAGCTGTTTTTT. Translation: CASTYGTGELFF. The chain is built from TRBV28 and TRBJ2-2; D is unclear. Germline-derived CDR1 and CDR2 are MDHEN and SYDVKM. The V end lost 7 bases, the J end lost 5 bases, and 8 bases lay between the germline ends. The CDR3 is 12 residues long.

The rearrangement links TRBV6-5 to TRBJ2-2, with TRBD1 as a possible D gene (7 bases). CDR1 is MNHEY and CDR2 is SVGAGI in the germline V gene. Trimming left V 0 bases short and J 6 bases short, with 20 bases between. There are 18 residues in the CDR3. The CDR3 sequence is CASSYSSSGGRSAGELFF. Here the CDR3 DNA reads TGTGCCAGCAGTTACTCATCTTCAGGGGGGAGGTCCGCCGGGGAGCTGTTTTTT.

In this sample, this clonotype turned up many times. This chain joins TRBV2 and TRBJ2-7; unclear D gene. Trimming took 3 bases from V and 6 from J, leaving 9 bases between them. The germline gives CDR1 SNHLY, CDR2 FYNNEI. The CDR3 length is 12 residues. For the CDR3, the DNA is TGTGCCAGCAGTGATCGAGACCTCGAGCAGTACTTC. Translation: CASSDRDLEQYF.

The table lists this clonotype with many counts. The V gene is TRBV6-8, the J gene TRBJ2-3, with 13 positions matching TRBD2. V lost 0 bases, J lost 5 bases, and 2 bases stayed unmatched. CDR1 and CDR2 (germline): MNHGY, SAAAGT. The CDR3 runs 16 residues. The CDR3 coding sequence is TGTGCCAGCAGTTACTCGAGGACTAGCGGGGGAGATACGCAGTATTTT. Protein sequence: CASSYSRTSGGDTQYF.

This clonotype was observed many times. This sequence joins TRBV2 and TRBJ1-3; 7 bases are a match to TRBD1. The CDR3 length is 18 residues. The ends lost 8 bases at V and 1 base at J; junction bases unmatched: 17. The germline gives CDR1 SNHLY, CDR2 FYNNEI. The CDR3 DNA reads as TGTGCCAGCCAAAGGGGGCGGCGTGAGCTACCTTCTGGAAACACCATATATTTT. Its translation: CASQRGRRELPSGNTIYF. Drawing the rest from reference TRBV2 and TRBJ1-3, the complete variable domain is EPEVTQTPSHQVTQMGQEVILRCVPISNHLYFYWYRQILGQKVEFLVSFYNNEISEKSEIFDDQFSVERPDGSNFTLKIRSTKLEDSAMYFCASQRGRRELPSGNTIYFGEGSWLTVV.

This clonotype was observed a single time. In DNA, the CDR3 is TGTGCCAGCAGCCCCTCAGGGGGGGCAGGGGCCAACGTCCTGACTTTC. This sequence encodes CASSPSGGAGANVLTF. The genes are TRBV12-3 or TRBV12-4 and TRBJ2-6, with D perhaps assigned TRBD1 or TRBD2 (7 bases each). Trimming left V 6 bases short and J 4 bases short, with 16 bases between. The CDR3 loop spans 16 amino acids.

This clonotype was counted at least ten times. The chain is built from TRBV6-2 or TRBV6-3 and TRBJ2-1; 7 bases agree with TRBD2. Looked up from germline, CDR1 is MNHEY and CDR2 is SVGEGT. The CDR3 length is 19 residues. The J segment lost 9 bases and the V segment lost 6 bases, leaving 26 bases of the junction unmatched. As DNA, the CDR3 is TGTGCCAGCAGCACACCCTTGAGCCGCGGGGAGGGCCGTTCGTTTGAGCAGTTCTTC. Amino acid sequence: CASSTPLSRGEGRSFEQFF.

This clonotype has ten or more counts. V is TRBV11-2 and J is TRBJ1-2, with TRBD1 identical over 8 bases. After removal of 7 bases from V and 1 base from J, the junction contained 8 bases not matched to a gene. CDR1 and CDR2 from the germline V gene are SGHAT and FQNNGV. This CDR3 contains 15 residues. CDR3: CASTTGTGFNYGYTF. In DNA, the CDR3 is TGTGCCAGCACCACGGGGACAGGTTTTAACTATGGCTACACCTTC.

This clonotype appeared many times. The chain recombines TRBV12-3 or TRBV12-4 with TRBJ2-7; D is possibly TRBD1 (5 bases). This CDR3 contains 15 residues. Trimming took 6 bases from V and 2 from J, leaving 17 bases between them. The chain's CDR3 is CASRTTTQGTYEQYF. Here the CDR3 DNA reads TGTGCCAGCAGAACAACAACCCAGGGTACCTACGAGCAGTACTTC.

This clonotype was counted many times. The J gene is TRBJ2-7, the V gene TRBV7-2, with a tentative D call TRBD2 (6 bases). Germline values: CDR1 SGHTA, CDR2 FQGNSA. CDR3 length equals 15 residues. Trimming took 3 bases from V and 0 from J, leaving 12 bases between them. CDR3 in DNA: TGTGCCAGCAGCTTCAGGTGGGGGGACTCCTACGAGCAGTACTTC. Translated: CASSFRWGDSYEQYF.

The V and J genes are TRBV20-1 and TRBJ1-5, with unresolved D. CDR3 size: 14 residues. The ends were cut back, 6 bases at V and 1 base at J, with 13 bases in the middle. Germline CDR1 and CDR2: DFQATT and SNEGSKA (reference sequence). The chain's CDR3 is CSASRRLSNQPQHF. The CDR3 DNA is TGCAGTGCCTCTAGGCGGCTGAGCAATCAGCCCCAGCATTTT.

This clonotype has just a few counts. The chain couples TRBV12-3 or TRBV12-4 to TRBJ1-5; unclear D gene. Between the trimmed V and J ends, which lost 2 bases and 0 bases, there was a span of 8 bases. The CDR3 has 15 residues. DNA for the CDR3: TGTGCCAGCAGTTTAAGAGGTCGTAGCAATCAGCCCCAGCATTTT. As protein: CASSLRGRSNQPQHF.

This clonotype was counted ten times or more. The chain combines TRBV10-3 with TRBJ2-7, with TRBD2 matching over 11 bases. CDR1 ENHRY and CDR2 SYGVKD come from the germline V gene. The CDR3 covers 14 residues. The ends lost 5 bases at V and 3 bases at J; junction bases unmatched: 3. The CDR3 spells CAISNSGGDYEQYF. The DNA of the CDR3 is TGTGCCATCAGTAATAGCGGGGGGGACTACGAGCAGTACTTC.

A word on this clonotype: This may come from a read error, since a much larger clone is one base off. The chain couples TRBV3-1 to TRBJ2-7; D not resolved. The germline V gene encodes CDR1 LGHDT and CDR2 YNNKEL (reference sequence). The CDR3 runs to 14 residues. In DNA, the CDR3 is TGTGCCAGCAGCCAAAGTCAGAGCTCCTGCGAGCAGTACTTC. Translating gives CASSQSQSSCEQYF.

CDR3 sequence (DNA): TGTGCCAGCAGCCCCCAGACAGGCTATGGCTACACCTTC. Amino acids: CASSPQTGYGYTF. The chain has TRBV7-2 and TRBJ1-2; TRBD1 is a possible D gene (6 bases). The ends were cut back, 5 bases at V and 4 bases at J, with 11 bases in the middle. The V gene's germline CDR1 is SGHTA and CDR2 FQGNSA. This CDR3 has 13 amino acids.

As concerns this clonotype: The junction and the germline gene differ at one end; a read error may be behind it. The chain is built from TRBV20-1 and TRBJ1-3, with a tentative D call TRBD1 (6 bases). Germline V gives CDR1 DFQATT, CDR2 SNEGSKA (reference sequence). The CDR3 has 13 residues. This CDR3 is CSARTGLGNTTYF. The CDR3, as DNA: TGCAGTGCGAGAACAGGGCTTGGAAACACCACATATTTT.